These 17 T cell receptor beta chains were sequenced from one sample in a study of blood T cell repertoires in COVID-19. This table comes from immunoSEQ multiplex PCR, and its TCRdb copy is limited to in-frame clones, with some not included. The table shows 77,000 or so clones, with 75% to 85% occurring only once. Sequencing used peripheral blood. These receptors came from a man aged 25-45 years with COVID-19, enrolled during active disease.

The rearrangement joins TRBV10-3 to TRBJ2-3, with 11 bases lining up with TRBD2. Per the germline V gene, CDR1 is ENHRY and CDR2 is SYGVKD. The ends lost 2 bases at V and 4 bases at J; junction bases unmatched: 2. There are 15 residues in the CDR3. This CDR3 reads CAISEPTSGADTQYF. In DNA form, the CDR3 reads TGTGCCATCAGTGAGCCGACTAGCGGGGCAGATACGCAGTATTTT.

The CDR3 DNA is TGTGCCAGCAGCTCAGGGGCGCCGAACACCGGGGAGCTGTTTTTT. It yields the protein CASSSGAPNTGELFF. This chain connects TRBV11-3 to TRBJ2-2, with TRBD1 as a possible D gene (6 bases). V was trimmed by 4 bases and J by 0 bases, leaving 9 bases between them. Germline CDR1 SGHNT, CDR2 YENEEA. The CDR3 covers 15 residues.

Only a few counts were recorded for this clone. For the CDR3, the DNA is TGTGCCAGCAGCCAGATACAGGGAGTCGAAGGCTACACCTTC. Protein sequence: CASSQIQGVEGYTF. The genes are TRBV14 and TRBJ1-2, with D tentatively TRBD1 (6 bases). CDR3 length: 14 residues. CDR1 is SGHDN, CDR2 FVKESK, per germline. Trimming stripped 3 bases from V and 8 bases from J, with 16 bases between.

The CDR3, as DNA: TGTGCCAGCAGTTCAGGTTCACAGGGAAACACCATATATTTT. It is translated as CASSSGSQGNTIYF. The V gene is TRBV6-5, the J gene TRBJ1-3; the D is unclear. Germline CDR1 MNHEY, CDR2 SVGAGI. V shed 4 bases and J shed 4 bases, with 11 bases lying between them. The CDR3 is 14 amino acids.

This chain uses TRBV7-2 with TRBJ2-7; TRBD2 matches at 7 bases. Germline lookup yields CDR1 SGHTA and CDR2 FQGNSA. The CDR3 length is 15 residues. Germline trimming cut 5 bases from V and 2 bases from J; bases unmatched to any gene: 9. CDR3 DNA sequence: TGTGCCAGCAGCCCCGGCAGAGCGGGGACCTACGAGCAGTACTTC. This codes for CASSPGRAGTYEQYF.

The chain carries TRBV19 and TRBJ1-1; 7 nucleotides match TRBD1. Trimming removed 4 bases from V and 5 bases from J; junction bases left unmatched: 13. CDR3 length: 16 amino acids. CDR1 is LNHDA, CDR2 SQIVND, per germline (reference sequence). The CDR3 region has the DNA TGTGCCAGTAGTAGCCCCGGGACAGTACCGAGGACTGAAGCTTTCTTT. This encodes CASSSPGTVPRTEAFF.

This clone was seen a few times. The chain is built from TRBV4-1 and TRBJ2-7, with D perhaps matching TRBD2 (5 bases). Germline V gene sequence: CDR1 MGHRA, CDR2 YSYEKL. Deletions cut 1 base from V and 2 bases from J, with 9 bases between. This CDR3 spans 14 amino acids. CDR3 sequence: CASSQGPLAYEQYF. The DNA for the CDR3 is TGCGCCAGCAGCCAAGGACCACTAGCCTACGAGCAGTACTTC.

CDR3 nucleotide sequence: TGTGCCAGCAGCTTCCGGTCAGGGGCGGCCAATGAGCAGTTCTTC. Protein product: CASSFRSGAANEQFF. The chain joins TRBV7-8 to TRBJ2-1; possible D gene TRBD1, 6 bases. Per the germline V gene, CDR1 is SGHVS and CDR2 is FQNEAQ. CDR3 length: 15 residues. V dropped 3 bases and J dropped 6 bases, with 15 bases sitting between them.

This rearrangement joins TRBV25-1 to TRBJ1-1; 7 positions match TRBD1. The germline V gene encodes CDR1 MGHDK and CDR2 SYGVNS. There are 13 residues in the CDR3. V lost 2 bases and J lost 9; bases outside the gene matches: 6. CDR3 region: CASSEGGGGKAFF. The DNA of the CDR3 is TGTGCCAGCAGTGAAGGAGGGGGCGGGAAAGCTTTCTTT.

The CDR3: CASSPKDRLNTEAFF. The CDR3 coding sequence is TGTGCCAGCAGCCCTAAGGACAGGTTGAACACTGAAGCTTTCTTT. J is TRBJ1-1 and V is TRBV7-9, with 7 bases that match TRBD1. The J segment lost 0 bases and the V segment lost 5 bases, leaving 6 bases of the junction unmatched. Germline V lookup: CDR1 SEHNR, CDR2 FQNEAQ (reference sequence). The CDR3 sequence is 15 residues long.

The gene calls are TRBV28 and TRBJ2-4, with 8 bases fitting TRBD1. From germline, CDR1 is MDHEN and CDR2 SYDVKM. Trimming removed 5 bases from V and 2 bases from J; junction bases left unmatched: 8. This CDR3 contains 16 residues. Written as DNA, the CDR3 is TGTGCCAGCAGTCGGACAGGGATTGTAACCAAAAACATTCAGTACTTC. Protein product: CASSRTGIVTKNIQYF.

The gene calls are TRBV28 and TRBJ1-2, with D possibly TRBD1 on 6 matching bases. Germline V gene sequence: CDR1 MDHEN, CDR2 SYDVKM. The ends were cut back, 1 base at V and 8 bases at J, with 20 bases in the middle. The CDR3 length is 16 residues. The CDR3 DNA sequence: TGTGCCAGCAGTTTATCCGACAGGAGTAAACTCGGAGGCTACACCTTC. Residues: CASSLSDRSKLGGYTF.

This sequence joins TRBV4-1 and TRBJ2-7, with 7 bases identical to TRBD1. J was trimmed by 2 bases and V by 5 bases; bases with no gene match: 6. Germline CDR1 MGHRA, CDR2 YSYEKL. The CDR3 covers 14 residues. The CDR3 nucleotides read TGCGCCAGCAGCGCTATGCAGGGGGCCTACGAGCAGTACTTC. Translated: CASSAMQGAYEQYF.

CDR3 in DNA: TGTGCCAGTAGTATCTACAGGGCAACTAATGAAAAACTGTTTTTT. Its protein product is CASSIYRATNEKLFF. The chain couples TRBV19 to TRBJ1-4, with D possibly being TRBD1 (6 bases). CDR3 length equals 15 residues. The V gene lost 3 bases and the J gene lost 0 bases, with 8 bases spanning the gap. The germline gives CDR1 LNHDA, CDR2 SQIVND (reference sequence).

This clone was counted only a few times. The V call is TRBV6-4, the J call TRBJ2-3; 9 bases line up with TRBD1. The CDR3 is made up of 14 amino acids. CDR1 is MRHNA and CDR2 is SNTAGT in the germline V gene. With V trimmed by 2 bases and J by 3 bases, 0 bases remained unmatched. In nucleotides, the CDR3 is TGTGCCAGCAGTGACGGGACAGGGACAGATACGCAGTATTTT. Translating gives CASSDGTGTDTQYF.

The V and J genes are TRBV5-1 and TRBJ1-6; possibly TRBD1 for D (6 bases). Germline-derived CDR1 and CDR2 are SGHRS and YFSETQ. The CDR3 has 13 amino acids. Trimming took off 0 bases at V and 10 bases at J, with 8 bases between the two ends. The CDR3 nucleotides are TGCGCCAGCAGCTTGGTACAGGGCTCACCCCTCCACTTT. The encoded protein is CASSLVQGSPLHF.

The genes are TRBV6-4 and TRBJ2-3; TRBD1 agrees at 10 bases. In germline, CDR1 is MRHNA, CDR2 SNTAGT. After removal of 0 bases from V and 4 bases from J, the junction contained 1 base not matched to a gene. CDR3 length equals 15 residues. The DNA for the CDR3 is TGTGCCAGCAGTGACTCGGGACAGGGGCCAGATACGCAGTATTTT. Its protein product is CASSDSGQGPDTQYF.